This is a list of T cell receptor beta chains from one sample in a study of blood T cell repertoires in COVID-19. TCRdb's copy holds only in-frame clones and misses some; the assay was immunoSEQ multiplex PCR. There are roughly 100,000 clones in the sample; over 70% occur only once, and 20% to 25% lies in the top ten. Source material: peripheral blood. Source of these receptors: an elderly man with active or convalescent COVID-19. Each CDR3 is given with its conserved first and last residue. D genes are given only for firm matches. Where a row states a size, it is once, few, many or the class of an expanded clone; other rows omit it.

clone size: .
D gene: TRBD2
J gene: TRBJ2-1
V gene: TRBV19
CDR3 DNA: TGTGCCAGTAGTATGGGGACTAGCGGCCCCAATGAGCAGTTCTTC
CDR3 protein: CASSMGTSGPNEQFF

clone size: .
D gene: .
J gene: TRBJ2-2
V gene: TRBV9
CDR3 DNA: TGTGCCAGCAGCCCACGGGGTTCAACCGGGGAGCTGTTTTTT
CDR3 protein: CASSPRGSTGELFF

clone size: .
D gene: TRBD1
J gene: TRBJ1-2
V gene: TRBV7-2
CDR3 DNA: TGTGCCAGCAGCCTTCAGGGGGCCCGGGGCTACACCTTC
CDR3 protein: CASSLQGARGYTF

clone size: .
D gene: .
J gene: TRBJ2-7
V gene: TRBV5-1
CDR3 DNA: TGCGCCAGCAGCACTCAAGCGGGGACAAGCTCCTACGAGCAGTACTTC
CDR3 protein: CASSTQAGTSSYEQYF

clone size: .
D gene: TRBD2
J gene: TRBJ2-1
V gene: TRBV24-1
CDR3 DNA: TGTGCCACCAGTGATTTTCGGCGGGGGAGCTCCTACAATGAGCAGTTCTTC
CDR3 protein: CATSDFRRGSSYNEQFF

clone size: once
D gene: .
J gene: TRBJ1-1
V gene: TRBV28
CDR3 DNA: TGTGCCAGCAGTTTTCAATTTGGGGAGTTTGAAGCTTTCTTT
CDR3 protein: CASSFQFGEFEAFF

clone size: .
D gene: .
J gene: TRBJ1-2
V gene: TRBV30
CDR3 DNA: TGTGCCTGGAATAGTTTACGGAGTCCCTACACCTTC
CDR3 protein: CAWNSLRSPYTF

clone size: .
D gene: TRBD1
J gene: TRBJ1-2
V gene: TRBV24-1
CDR3 DNA: TGTGCCACCAGTGATTCTTTCCGGGACAGGGGAAGTGGCTACACCTTC
CDR3 protein: CATSDSFRDRGSGYTF

clone size: .
D gene: .
J gene: TRBJ1-2
V gene: TRBV11-2
CDR3 DNA: TGTGCCAGCAGCTTAGATGTGGCGACATATGGCTACACCTTC
CDR3 protein: CASSLDVATYGYTF

clone size: .
D gene: TRBD1
J gene: TRBJ1-2
V gene: TRBV7-9
CDR3 DNA: TGTGCCAGCAGCCGGGACAGGGTTGATGGCTACACCTTC
CDR3 protein: CASSRDRVDGYTF

clone size: .
D gene: .
J gene: TRBJ2-3
V gene: TRBV11-3
CDR3 DNA: TGTGCCAGCAGCTTCGGGAGCACAGATACGCAGTATTTT
CDR3 protein: CASSFGSTDTQYF

clone size: .
D gene: TRBD1
J gene: TRBJ2-7
V gene: TRBV7-9
CDR3 DNA: TGTGCCAGCAGTACAGGGGACGAGCAGTACTTC
CDR3 protein: CASSTGDEQYF

clone size: .
D gene: TRBD2
J gene: TRBJ2-2
V gene: TRBV5-4
CDR3 DNA: TGTGCCAGCAGCTCGACTAGCGGGGCCTCACTGAGGGGGGAGCTGTTTTTT
CDR3 protein: CASSSTSGASLRGELFF

clone size: .
D gene: TRBD1
J gene: TRBJ1-1
V gene: TRBV13
CDR3 DNA: TGTGCCAGCAGCAACAGGGGAAACACTGAAGCTTTCTTT
CDR3 protein: CASSNRGNTEAFF

clone size: .
D gene: .
J gene: TRBJ1-4
V gene: TRBV19
CDR3 DNA: TGTGCCAGTATGAGGGCAGTCGGTAATGAAAAACTGTTTTTT
CDR3 protein: CASMRAVGNEKLFF

clone size: .
D gene: .
J gene: TRBJ1-5
V gene: TRBV20-1
CDR3 DNA: TGCAGTGCAGGGACTGAAAGGCCCCAGCATTTT
CDR3 protein: CSAGTERPQHF

clone size: few
D gene: .
J gene: TRBJ2-4
V gene: TRBV5-1
CDR3 DNA: TGCGCCAGCAGCTTGGAAAACAGGAAAAACATTCAGTACTTC
CDR3 protein: CASSLENRKNIQYF

clone size: .
D gene: .
J gene: TRBJ1-2
V gene: TRBV2
CDR3 DNA: TGTGCCAGCAGTGAAGGCGGGCGGGGGAGCTATGGCTACACCTTC
CDR3 protein: CASSEGGRGSYGYTF

clone size: .
D gene: TRBD1
J gene: TRBJ1-4
V gene: TRBV5-1
CDR3 DNA: TGCGCCAGCAGCTTCGGGACAGGGGGCACTAATGAAAAACTGTTTTTT
CDR3 protein: CASSFGTGGTNEKLFF

clone size: .
D gene: .
J gene: TRBJ1-5
V gene: TRBV18
CDR3 DNA: TGTGCCAGCTCACCAGAGACAAGCAATCAGCCCCAGCATTTT
CDR3 protein: CASSPETSNQPQHF

clone size: .
D gene: TRBD2
J gene: TRBJ2-1
V gene: TRBV5-1
CDR3 DNA: TGCGCCAGCAGCTCCGGGAGGGTTCGGACAGAATACAATGAGCAGTTCTTC
CDR3 protein: CASSSGRVRTEYNEQFF

clone size: .
D gene: .
J gene: TRBJ2-5
V gene: TRBV5-1
CDR3 DNA: TGCGCCAGCAGCTTGTTCAGGTCGGACAGTGAAGAGACCCAGTACTTC
CDR3 protein: CASSLFRSDSEETQYF

clone size: once
D gene: TRBD1
J gene: TRBJ1-6
V gene: TRBV5-8
CDR3 DNA: TGTGCCAGCAGCTTGGAGGGGGCGAGGAATTCACCCCTCCACTTT
CDR3 protein: CASSLEGARNSPLHF

clone size: .
D gene: .
J gene: TRBJ1-3
V gene: TRBV5-1
CDR3 DNA: TGCGCCAGCAGCGAGACAGCTTTCTCTGGAAACACCATATATTTT
CDR3 protein: CASSETAFSGNTIYF

clone size: .
D gene: TRBD1
J gene: TRBJ1-2
V gene: TRBV9
CDR3 DNA: TGTGCCAGCAGCGCTCCGGGACAGGTCGATGGCTACACCTTC
CDR3 protein: CASSAPGQVDGYTF

clone size: few
D gene: TRBD1
J gene: TRBJ2-2
V gene: TRBV10-1
CDR3 DNA: TGCGCCAGCAGAGTGGGACAGGACACCGGGGAGCTGTTTTTT
CDR3 protein: CASRVGQDTGELFF

clone size: .
D gene: .
J gene: TRBJ1-4
V gene: TRBV11-2
CDR3 DNA: TGTGCCAGCAGCTTTCCGGGGAATGAAAAACTGTTTTTT
CDR3 protein: CASSFPGNEKLFF

clone size: .
D gene: TRBD1
J gene: TRBJ1-1
V gene: TRBV6-4
CDR3 DNA: TGTGCCAGCAGTGAAACTGGGACAGTCCGGGCGGCTTTCTTT
CDR3 protein: CASSETGTVRAAFF

clone size: .
D gene: TRBD2
J gene: TRBJ2-1
V gene: TRBV7-6
CDR3 DNA: TGTGCCAGCAGCTCCGGACTAGCGGGGGACGGCAATGAGCAGTTCTTC
CDR3 protein: CASSSGLAGDGNEQFF